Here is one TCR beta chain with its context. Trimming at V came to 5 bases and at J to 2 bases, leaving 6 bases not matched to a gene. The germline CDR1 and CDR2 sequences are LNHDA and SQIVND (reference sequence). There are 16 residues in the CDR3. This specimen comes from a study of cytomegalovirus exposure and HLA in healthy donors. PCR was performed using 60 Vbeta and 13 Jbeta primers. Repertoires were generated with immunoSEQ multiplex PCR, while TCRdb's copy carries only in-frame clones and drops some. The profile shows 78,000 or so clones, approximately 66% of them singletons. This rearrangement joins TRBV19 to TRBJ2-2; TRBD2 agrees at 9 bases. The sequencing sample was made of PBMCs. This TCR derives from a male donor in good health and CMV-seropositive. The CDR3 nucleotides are TGTGCCAGTAGTTCTCCGGGACTAGCAAACACCGGGGAGCTGTTTTTT. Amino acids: CASSSPGLANTGELFF.